Included here is one TCR beta chain sequence, with context. The data derive from a study of cytomegalovirus exposure and HLA in healthy donors. PCR employed 60 Vbeta and 13 Jbeta primers. The assay was immunoSEQ multiplex PCR, and TCRdb's table has in-frame clones only and misses some. The table shows around 180,000 clones, with around 84% occurring only once. The CDR3 runs to 15 residues. Germline-derived CDR1 and CDR2 are LNHNV and YYDKDF (reference sequence). The V end was cut by 1 base, the J end by 7 bases, with 13 bases between. The origin of this receptor is a girl aged 2-9 years in good health and CMV-seropositive. What was sequenced was PBMCs. The chain employs TRBV15 and TRBJ1-4; no definite D call. The CDR3 sequence: CATSRAGEGGEKLFF. Here the CDR3 DNA reads TGTGCCACCAGCAGAGCGGGAGAGGGCGGTGAAAAACTGTTTTTT.